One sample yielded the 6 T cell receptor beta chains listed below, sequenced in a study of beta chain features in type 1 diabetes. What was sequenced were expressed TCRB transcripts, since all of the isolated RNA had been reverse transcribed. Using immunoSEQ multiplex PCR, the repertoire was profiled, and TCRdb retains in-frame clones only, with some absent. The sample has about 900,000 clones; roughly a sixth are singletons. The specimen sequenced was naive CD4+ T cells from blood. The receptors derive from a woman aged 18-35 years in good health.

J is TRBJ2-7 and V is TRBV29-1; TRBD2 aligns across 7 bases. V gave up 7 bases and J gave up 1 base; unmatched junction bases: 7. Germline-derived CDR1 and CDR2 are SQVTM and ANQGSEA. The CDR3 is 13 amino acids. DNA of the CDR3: TGCAGCGGTGGGGGGGTTGGGTCCTACGAGCAGTACTTC. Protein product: CSGGGVGSYEQYF.

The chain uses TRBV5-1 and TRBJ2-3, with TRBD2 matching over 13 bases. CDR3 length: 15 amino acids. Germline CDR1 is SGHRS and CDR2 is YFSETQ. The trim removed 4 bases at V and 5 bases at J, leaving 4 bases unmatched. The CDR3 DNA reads TGCGCCAGCAGCCTAGGACTAGCGGGAGAAGATACGCAGTATTTT. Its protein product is CASSLGLAGEDTQYF.

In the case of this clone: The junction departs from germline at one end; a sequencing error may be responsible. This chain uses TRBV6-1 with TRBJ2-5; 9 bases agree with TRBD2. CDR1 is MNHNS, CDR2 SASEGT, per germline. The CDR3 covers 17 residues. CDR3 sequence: CAISERGPGLAQETQYF. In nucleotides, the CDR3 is TGTGCCATCAGTGAGCGGGGACCGGGACTAGCCCAAGAGACCCAGTACTTC.

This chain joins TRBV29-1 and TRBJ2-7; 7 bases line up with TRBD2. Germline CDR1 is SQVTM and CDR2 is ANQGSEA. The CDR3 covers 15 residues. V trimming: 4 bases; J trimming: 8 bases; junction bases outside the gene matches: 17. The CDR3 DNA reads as TGCAGCGTTGCCCATTTAAGCGGGATCCCTTACAAGCAGTACTTC. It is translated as CSVAHLSGIPYKQYF.

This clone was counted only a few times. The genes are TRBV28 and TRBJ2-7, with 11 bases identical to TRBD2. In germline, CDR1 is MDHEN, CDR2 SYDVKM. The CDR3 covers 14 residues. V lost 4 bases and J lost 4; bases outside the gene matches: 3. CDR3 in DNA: TGTGCCAGCAGTTCCGCTAGCGGGAGGTACGAGCAGTACTTC. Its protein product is CASSSASGRYEQYF.

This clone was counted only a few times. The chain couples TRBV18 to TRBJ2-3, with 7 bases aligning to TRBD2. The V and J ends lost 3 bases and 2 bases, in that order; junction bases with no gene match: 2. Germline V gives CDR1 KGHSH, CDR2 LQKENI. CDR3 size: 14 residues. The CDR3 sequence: CASSPRETTDTQYF. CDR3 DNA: TGTGCCAGCTCACCGCGGGAGACCACAGATACGCAGTATTTT. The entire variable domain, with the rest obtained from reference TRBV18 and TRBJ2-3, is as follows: NAGVMQNPRHLVRRRGQEARLRCSPMKGHSHVYWYRQLPEEGLKFMVYLQKENIIDESGMPKERFSAEFPKEGPSILRIQQVVRGDSAAYFCASSPRETTDTQYFGPGTRLTVL.